These 13 T cell receptor beta chains came from one sample sequenced in a study of T cell responses to AZD1222 COVID-19 vaccine. Only in-frame clones appear in the TCRdb table, and some are missing; sequencing was by immunoSEQ multiplex PCR. The sample holds about 130,000 clones, 85% to 95% seen once. Sequencing was performed on peripheral blood, taken 28 days after the second AZD1222 dose. The receptor source for this set is an adult who received the AZD1222 COVID-19 vaccine.

V and J are TRBV27 and TRBJ1-1, with D unresolved. There are 14 residues in the CDR3. CDR1 MNHEY and CDR2 SMNVEV come from the germline V gene (reference sequence). Between the trimmed V and J ends, which lost 3 bases and 6 bases, there was a span of 14 bases. The CDR3 is CASSFGPRGAEAFF. The CDR3 nucleotides are TGTGCCAGCAGTTTTGGCCCTCGCGGAGCTGAAGCTTTCTTT.

CDR3 protein: CASSLLTEAFF. The CDR3 region has the DNA TGTGCCAGCAGTTTACTTACTGAAGCTTTCTTT. The V gene is TRBV28, the J gene TRBJ1-1; no reliable D call. Germline CDR1 is MDHEN and CDR2 is SYDVKM. This CDR3 is built from 11 residues. The V gene lost 2 bases and the J gene lost 5 bases, with 3 bases spanning the gap.

The chain carries TRBV5-1 and TRBJ1-2, with TRBD1 matching 8 bases. Germline V gene data show CDR1 as SGHRS and CDR2 as YFSETQ. The CDR3 runs to 13 residues. V trimming: 4 bases; J trimming: 6 bases; junction bases outside the gene matches: 5. The CDR3 here is CASSVDRADGYTF. CDR3 in DNA: TGCGCCAGCAGCGTGGACAGGGCGGATGGCTACACCTTC.

CDR3 loop: CSVVGQMNTEAFF. CDR3 sequence (DNA): TGCAGCGTTGTGGGACAGATGAACACTGAAGCTTTCTTT. The rearrangement uses TRBV29-1 and TRBJ1-1, with TRBD1 matching over 7 bases. V lost 4 bases and J lost 0; bases outside the gene matches: 2. The germline V gene encodes CDR1 SQVTM and CDR2 ANQGSEA. CDR3 size: 13 residues.

The chain has TRBV7-3 and TRBJ1-6; D is perhaps TRBD1 (5 bases). This CDR3 has 18 amino acids. V dropped 0 bases and J dropped 0 bases, with 12 bases sitting between them. Looked up from germline, CDR1 is SGHTA and CDR2 is FQGTGA. CDR3: CASSLTGQGSSYNSPLHF. As DNA, the CDR3 is TGTGCCAGCAGCTTAACGGGGCAGGGCAGCTCCTATAATTCACCCCTCCACTTT.

Worth noting for this clone: Mismatch with germline at one junction end may stem from a read error. V gene TRBV10-1 combines with J gene TRBJ1-6; no clear D. The germline V gene has CDR1 WNHNN and CDR2 SYGVQD (reference sequence). The CDR3 runs to 11 residues. The CDR3 region has the DNA TGCGCCAGCAGTGAGTCACGCCTCGGAGGCTTT. Encoded protein: CASSESRLGGF.

J is TRBJ1-1 and V is TRBV12-3 or TRBV12-4; the D is unclear. CDR3 size: 13 residues. Trimming cost V 4 bases and J 5 bases, with 11 bases left between them. CDR3 DNA sequence: TGTGCCAGCAGTTGGTGGGATCGGACTGAAGCTTTCTTT. Translated, it gives CASSWWDRTEAFF.

This chain uses TRBV6-5 with TRBJ1-4; D gene ambiguous. The CDR3 spans 13 residues. Germline-derived CDR1 and CDR2 are MNHEY and SVGAGI. Between the trimmed V and J ends, which lost 6 bases and 10 bases, there was a span of 15 bases. CDR3 sequence (DNA): TGTGCCAGCAGCTACGGTGGACTTGGAAAACTGTTTTTT. Amino acids: CASSYGGLGKLFF.

The CDR3 protein is CSASITHENTGELFF. DNA for the CDR3: TGCAGTGCTAGTATCACACACGAAAACACCGGGGAGCTGTTTTTT. The rearrangement uses TRBV20-1 and TRBJ2-2; D unclear. Trimming pared 3 bases from V and 2 bases from J, leaving 13 bases between. The CDR3 contains 15 residues. Looked up from germline, CDR1 is DFQATT and CDR2 is SNEGSKA (reference sequence).

The rearrangement joins TRBV19 to TRBJ1-1; perhaps TRBD1 as D (5 bases). The germline V and J ends were trimmed by 7 bases and 3 bases, with 18 bases remaining between them. CDR1 and CDR2 (germline): LNHDA, SQIVND (reference sequence). This CDR3 has 15 amino acids. CDR3 sequence reads: CASTHRGGGDTEAFF. CDR3 nucleotide sequence: TGTGCCAGTACGCACCGGGGGGGAGGGGACACTGAAGCTTTCTTT. The full variable domain, in which reference TRBV19 and TRBJ1-1 provide the parts outside the CDR3, is DGGITQSPKYLFRKEGQNVTLSCEQNLNHDAMYWYRQDPGQGLRLIYYSQIVNDFQKGDIAEGYSVSREKKESFPLTVTSAQKNPTAFYLCASTHRGGGDTEAFFGQGTRLTVV.

The chain combines TRBV5-4 with TRBJ2-7; 8 bases match TRBD2. V dropped 4 bases and J dropped 0; count of bases not matched to a gene: 6. Germline V CDR1 and CDR2: SGHNT, YYREEE (reference sequence). CDR3 length equals 15 residues. The CDR3 DNA reads as TGTGCCAGCAGCCGGAGCGGGGGTATCTCCTACGAGCAGTACTTC. Translating it yields CASSRSGGISYEQYF.

The chain recombines TRBV7-9 with TRBJ1-4; tentatively, D is TRBD1 (5 bases). V lost 5 bases and J 4 bases, leaving 11 bases between the germline ends. This CDR3 is 14 amino acids long. Germline assignment: CDR1 SEHNR and CDR2 FQNEAQ (reference sequence). CDR3 region: CASSPQGINEKLFF. CDR3 DNA: TGTGCCAGCAGCCCCCAGGGAATTAATGAAAAACTGTTTTTT.

This sequence joins TRBV6-5 and TRBJ2-1; tentative D call: TRBD1 (6 bases). The CDR3 is 15 residues long. Germline lookup yields CDR1 MNHEY and CDR2 SVGAGI. Deletions cut 4 bases from V and 4 bases from J, with 14 bases between. This CDR3 is CASSFRQVLYNEQFF. CDR3 sequence (DNA): TGTGCCAGCAGTTTCAGACAGGTTCTTTACAATGAGCAGTTCTTC.